These 25 T cell receptor beta chains came from one sample sequenced in a study of blood T cells in healthy people across ages. A sample-barcoded 5' primer and a J-beta primer mix were used in a second PCR of roughly 6 to 12 cycles. TCRdb itself ran the 5' RACE reads through MiXCR, one entry per CDR3 protein. The table has over 1,500,000 distinct CDR3 sequences, about 50% seen once. Specimen: blood. The receptor source for this set is a middle-aged woman in good health.

The chain links TRBV28 to TRBJ1-2; the D gene is possibly TRBD1 (6 bases). The CDR3 loop spans 13 amino acids. V was trimmed by 5 bases and J by 10 bases, leaving 17 bases between them. Germline V gene data show CDR1 as MDHEN and CDR2 as SYDVKM. In nucleotides, the CDR3 is TGTGCCAGCAGTACTCAGGGGAGTCGTTACTACACCTTC. Amino acids: CASSTQGSRYYTF.

The gene calls are TRBV6-5 and TRBJ1-5, with D possibly being TRBD1 (5 bases). The ends were cut back, 6 bases at V and 11 bases at J, with 14 bases in the middle. Germline CDR1 and CDR2: MNHEY and SVGAGI. The CDR3 totals 12 residues. CDR3 amino acids: CASSPGPQAQHF. CDR3 DNA: TGTGCCAGCAGCCCGGGGCCCCAAGCCCAGCATTTT.

The sample holds a few counts of this clonotype. The chain has TRBV20-1 and TRBJ2-7; D is unresolved. CDR1 and CDR2 (germline): DFQATT, SNEGSKA (reference sequence). CDR3 size: 12 residues. Between the trimmed V and J ends, which lost 3 bases and 6 bases, there was a span of 12 bases. The CDR3 DNA reads TGCAGTGCTAGGACGCCCCCATCCGAGCAGTACTTC. Its translation: CSARTPPSEQYF.

The rearrangement joins TRBV6-5 to TRBJ1-1; no clear D. The CDR3 spans 14 residues. Trimming cost V 6 bases and J 1 base, with 12 bases left between them. Germline V gives CDR1 MNHEY, CDR2 SVGAGI. CDR3 DNA sequence: TGTGCCAGCAGCCCGAGGGAGTCGAACACTGAAGCTTTCTTT. Its translation is CASSPRESNTEAFF.

The V and J genes are TRBV20-1 and TRBJ2-5; the D gene is possibly TRBD2 (6 bases). The V gene's germline CDR1 is DFQATT and CDR2 SNEGSKA (reference sequence). CDR3 length: 16 amino acids. V was cut by 0 bases and J by 5 bases, with 19 bases left in between. CDR3 coding DNA: TGCAGTGCTAGAGATCAGGGTAGCGGACGGATGGAGACCCAGTACTTC. Amino acids: CSARDQGSGRMETQYF.

About this clonotype: The junction shows a germline mismatch at one end, possibly a read error. The gene calls are TRBV2 and TRBJ1-2; no reliable D call. Per the germline V gene, CDR1 is SNHLY and CDR2 is FYNNEI. The CDR3 is made up of 11 amino acids. The CDR3 reads CASSEANGYTF. The CDR3 DNA reads TGTGCCAGTAGTGAAGCAAATGGCTACACCTTC.

The rearrangement joins TRBV6-5 to TRBJ2-2; 7 positions agree with TRBD1. Trimming removed 6 bases from V and 4 bases from J; junction bases left unmatched: 8. Germline V gene data show CDR1 as MNHEY and CDR2 as SVGAGI. This CDR3 region has 15 residues. The CDR3 protein is CASSRNRGGTGELFF. CDR3 bases: TGTGCCAGCAGCCGTAACAGGGGTGGCACCGGGGAGCTGTTTTTT.

This chain connects TRBV7-2 to TRBJ2-1; either TRBD1 or TRBD2 may fit D (5 bases each). This CDR3 spans 16 amino acids. CDR1 and CDR2 (germline): SGHTA, FQGNSA. The germline V and J ends were trimmed by 4 bases and 2 bases, with 15 bases remaining between them. CDR3 DNA sequence: TGTGCCAGCAGCTCAAGGGTGGGACCAACCTACAATGAGCAGTTCTTC. As protein: CASSSRVGPTYNEQFF.

The chain has TRBV5-5 and TRBJ2-5, with a possible D match to TRBD2 (6 bases). Germline V gene data show CDR1 as SGHKS and CDR2 as YYEKEE (reference sequence). CDR3 length: 12 amino acids. Deletions cut 4 bases from V and 7 bases from J, with 11 bases between. This chain's CDR3 is CASSREIWTQYF. Here the CDR3 DNA reads TGTGCCAGCAGCCGGGAGATCTGGACCCAGTACTTC.

For this clonotype: Just one base apart from a much larger clone, this may be a read error. V is TRBV29-1 and J is TRBJ2-5, with D possibly matching TRBD1 (6 bases). Matching the DNA end better, TRBJ2-7 makes the J call doubtful. The CDR3 sequence is 13 residues long. CDR1 is SQVTM, CDR2 ANQGSEA, per germline. DNA of the CDR3: TGCAGAGTCCAACAGGGTCTTGAATACGAGCAGTACTTC. Its protein product is CRVQQGLEYEQYF.

This clonotype was picked up a small number of times. J is TRBJ2-5 and V is TRBV6-6, with TRBD1 matching over 8 bases. V gave up 6 bases and J gave up 0 bases; unmatched junction bases: 9. This CDR3 contains 16 residues. Germline V lookup: CDR1 MNHNY, CDR2 SVGAGI (reference sequence). The DNA for the CDR3 is TGTGCCAGCAGGCGTCCGACAGGGGCTCACCAAGAGACCCAGTACTTC. Amino acids: CASRRPTGAHQETQYF.

V is TRBV27 and J is TRBJ2-3; D possibly corresponds to TRBD1 (6 bases). Germline V CDR1 and CDR2: MNHEY, SMNVEV (reference sequence). The CDR3 length is 16 residues. V dropped 6 bases and J dropped 2 bases, with 18 bases sitting between them. The chain's CDR3 is CASSILGDKNTDTQYF. DNA for the CDR3: TGTGCCAGCAGCATATTGGGGGACAAAAACACAGATACGCAGTATTTT.

This clonotype was counted a few times. This chain connects TRBV6-1 to TRBJ2-1; D is tentatively TRBD1 or TRBD2 (5 bases each). CDR1 is MNHNS, CDR2 SASEGT, per germline. CDR3 length: 14 amino acids. The V end lost 7 bases, the J end lost 0 bases, and 10 bases lay between the germline ends. This CDR3 is CASNWGSSYNEQFF. The CDR3 DNA is TGTGCCAGCAATTGGGGGAGCTCCTACAATGAGCAGTTCTTC.

The chain recombines TRBV7-2 with TRBJ2-5; D is ambiguous. This CDR3 region has 12 residues. Trimming pared 10 bases from V and 11 bases from J, leaving 20 bases between. In germline, CDR1 is SGHTA, CDR2 FQGNSA. The DNA of the CDR3 is TGTGCCATCAACTTTCGGGTAAATGAGCAGTACTTC. Its translation: CAINFRVNEQYF. The full variable domain, in which reference TRBV7-2 and TRBJ2-5 provide the parts outside the CDR3, is GAGVSQSPSNKVTEKGKDVELRCDPISGHTALYWYRQSLGQGLEFLIYFQGNSAPDKSGLPSDRFSAERTGGSVSTLTIQRTQQEDSAVYLCAINFRVNEQYFGPGTRLLVL.

This clonotype has a handful of counts. The chain links TRBV20-1 to TRBJ1-6; D may be TRBD1 (5 bases). Germline V CDR1 and CDR2: DFQATT, SNEGSKA (reference sequence). The CDR3 covers 15 residues. V dropped 0 bases and J dropped 3 bases, with 9 bases sitting between them. The CDR3 DNA sequence: TGCAGTGCTAGAGATCAGGGCAGCTATAATTCACCCCTCCACTTT. Protein: CSARDQGSYNSPLHF.

This clonotype has just a few counts. The chain carries TRBV10-3 and TRBJ2-1; perhaps D is TRBD1 or TRBD2 (5 bases each). This CDR3 comprises 13 residues. Germline V CDR1 and CDR2: ENHRY, SYGVKD. With 6 bases removed from V and 5 bases from J, the gap between germline ends came to 11 bases. The CDR3 sequence: CAISGDRDNEQFF. The CDR3 DNA sequence: TGTGCCATCAGCGGGGACCGGGACAATGAGCAGTTCTTC.

In its sample, this clonotype was seen many times. The chain couples TRBV7-9 to TRBJ2-3; D may be TRBD1 (6 bases). Germline CDR1 is SEHNR and CDR2 is FQNEAQ (reference sequence). The V gene lost 11 bases and the J gene lost 1 base, with 7 bases spanning the gap. This CDR3 has 11 residues. The CDR3 reads CAEGGTDTQYF. CDR3 DNA: TGTGCCGAGGGGGGCACAGATACGCAGTATTTT.

The chain links TRBV10-2 to TRBJ2-5; TRBD2 matches 10 bases. The better agreement between TRBJ2-7 and the DNA end casts doubt on the J call. Per the germline V gene, CDR1 is WSHSY and CDR2 is SAAADI. There are 13 residues in the CDR3. The CDR3 sequence is CASRLAGSHEQYF. DNA of the CDR3: TGCGCCAGCAGACTAGCGGGGTCCCACGAGCAGTACTTC.

The chain is built from TRBV29-1 and TRBJ2-1; perhaps TRBD2 as D (5 bases). The V gene lost 1 base and the J gene lost 5 bases, with 15 bases spanning the gap. The CDR3 extends over 15 amino acids. CDR1 and CDR2 from the germline V gene are SQVTM and ANQGSEA. The CDR3 region has the DNA TGCAGCGTTGAAGGTGGCAGCGGTTCCAACAATGAGCAGTTCTTC. It encodes CSVEGGSGSNNEQFF.

CDR3 bases: TGTGCCAGCAGCTTAAGGACAGCCCCGGATACGCAGTATTTT. Translated: CASSLRTAPDTQYF. The chain links TRBV7-3 to TRBJ2-3, with TRBD1 as a possible D gene (6 bases). Germline CDR1 reads SGHTA; CDR2 reads FQGTGA. V was pared by 1 base and J by 6 bases, with 11 bases between. CDR3 length: 14 residues.

The chain is built from TRBV20-1 and TRBJ1-1; a possible D gene is TRBD1 (5 bases). The CDR3 is 15 residues long. Germline lookup yields CDR1 DFQATT and CDR2 SNEGSKA (reference sequence). Trimming pared 0 bases from V and 5 bases from J, leaving 16 bases between. The CDR3 reads CSARDSQTVSTEAFF. CDR3 in DNA: TGCAGTGCTAGAGATTCCCAGACAGTTAGTACTGAAGCTTTCTTT.

The chain links TRBV5-1 to TRBJ2-5; 10 bases align to TRBD1. With V trimmed by 0 bases and J by 11 bases, 19 bases remained unmatched. Germline V lookup: CDR1 SGHRS, CDR2 YFSETQ. CDR3 size: 18 residues. In DNA, the CDR3 is TGCGCCAGCAGCTTGGCCATGAGACGGACAGGGGGTAAGGATGAGCAGTACTTC. This codes for CASSLAMRRTGGKDEQYF.

Note on this clonotype: The junction departs from the called germline gene at one end, perhaps through a read error. This chain joins TRBV27 and TRBJ1-2, with 7 bases identical to TRBD1. CDR1 is MNHEY and CDR2 is SMNVEV in the germline V gene (reference sequence). This CDR3 contains 13 residues. This chain's CDR3 is CASSLTGVYDYTF. The CDR3 nucleotides read TGTGCCAGCAGTTTAACAGGGGTCTATGACTACACCTTC.

This chain uses TRBV28 with TRBJ2-7, with TRBD1 matching 9 bases. Germline CDR1 and CDR2: MDHEN and SYDVKM. With V trimmed by 5 bases and J by 6 bases, 8 bases remained unmatched. This CDR3 has 14 residues. In DNA form, the CDR3 reads TGTGCCAGCAGTGTGGGGACAGGGAGGCGCGAGCAGTACTTC. Translating gives CASSVGTGRREQYF.

This clonotype has a handful of counts. The chain uses TRBV29-1 and TRBJ1-2; D is undetermined. The ends were cut back, 6 bases at V and 0 bases at J, with 8 bases in the middle. The CDR3 length is 12 residues. The germline V gene has CDR1 SQVTM and CDR2 ANQGSEA. In DNA form, the CDR3 reads TGCAGCGTCGCCAACACTAACTATGGCTACACCTTC. Translating it yields CSVANTNYGYTF.